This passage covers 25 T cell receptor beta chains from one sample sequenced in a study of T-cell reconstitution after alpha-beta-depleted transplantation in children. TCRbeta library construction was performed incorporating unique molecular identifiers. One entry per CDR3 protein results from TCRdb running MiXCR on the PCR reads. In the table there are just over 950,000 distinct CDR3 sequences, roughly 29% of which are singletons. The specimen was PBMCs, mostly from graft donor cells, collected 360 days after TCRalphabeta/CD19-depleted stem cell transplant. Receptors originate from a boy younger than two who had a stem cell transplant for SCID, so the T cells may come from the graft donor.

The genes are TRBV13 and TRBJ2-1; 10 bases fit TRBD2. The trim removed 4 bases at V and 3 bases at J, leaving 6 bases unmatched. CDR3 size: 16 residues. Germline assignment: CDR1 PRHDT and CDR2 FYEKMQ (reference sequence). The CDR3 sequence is CASSSTLAGGYNEQFF. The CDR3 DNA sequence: TGTGCCAGCAGCTCAACGTTAGCGGGGGGCTACAATGAGCAGTTCTTC.

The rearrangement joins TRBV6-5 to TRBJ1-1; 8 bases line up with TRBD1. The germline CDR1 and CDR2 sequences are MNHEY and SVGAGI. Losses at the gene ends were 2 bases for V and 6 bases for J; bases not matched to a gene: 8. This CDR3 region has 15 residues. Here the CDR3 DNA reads TGTGCCAGCAGTTACGAGGGACAGGTCAGGGCTGAAGCTTTCTTT. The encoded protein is CASSYEGQVRAEAFF.

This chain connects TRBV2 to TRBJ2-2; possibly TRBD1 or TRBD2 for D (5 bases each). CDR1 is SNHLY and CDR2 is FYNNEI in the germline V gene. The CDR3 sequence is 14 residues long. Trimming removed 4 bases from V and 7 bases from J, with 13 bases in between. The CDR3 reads CASSVPGRGGELFF. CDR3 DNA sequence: TGTGCCAGCAGTGTCCCGGGGCGAGGCGGGGAGCTGTTTTTT.

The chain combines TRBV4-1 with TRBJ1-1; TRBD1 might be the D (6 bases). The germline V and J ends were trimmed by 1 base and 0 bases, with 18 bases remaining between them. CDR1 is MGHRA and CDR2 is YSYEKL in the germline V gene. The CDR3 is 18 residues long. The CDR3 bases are TGCGCCAGCAGCCAAGGTAGGCTAGCGGGGGCTATGAACACTGAAGCTTTCTTT. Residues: CASSQGRLAGAMNTEAFF.

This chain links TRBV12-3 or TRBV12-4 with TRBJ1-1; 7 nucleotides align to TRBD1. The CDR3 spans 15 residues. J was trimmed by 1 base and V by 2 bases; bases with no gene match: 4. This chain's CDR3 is CASSLLDRPNTEAFF. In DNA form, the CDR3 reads TGTGCCAGCAGTTTATTGGACAGGCCGAACACTGAAGCTTTCTTT.

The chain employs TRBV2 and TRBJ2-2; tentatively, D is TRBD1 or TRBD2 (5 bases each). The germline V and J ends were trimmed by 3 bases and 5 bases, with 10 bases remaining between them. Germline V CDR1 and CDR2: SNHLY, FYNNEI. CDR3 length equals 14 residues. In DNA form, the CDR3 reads TGTGCCAGCAGTGAGGGGGACCGGACCGGGGAGCTGTTTTTT. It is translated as CASSEGDRTGELFF.

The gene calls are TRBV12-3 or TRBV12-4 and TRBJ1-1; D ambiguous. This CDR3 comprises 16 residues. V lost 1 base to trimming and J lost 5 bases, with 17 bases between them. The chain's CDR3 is CASSLGRGPPGTEAFF. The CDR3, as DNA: TGTGCCAGCAGTTTAGGTCGAGGCCCACCCGGGACTGAAGCTTTCTTT.

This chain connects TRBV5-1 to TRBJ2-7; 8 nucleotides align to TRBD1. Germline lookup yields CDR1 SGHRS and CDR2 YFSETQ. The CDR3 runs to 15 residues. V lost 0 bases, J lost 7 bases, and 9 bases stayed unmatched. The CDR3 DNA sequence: TGCGCCAGCAGCTTGGACGGGACAGGCCAGAGGGAGCAGTACTTC. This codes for CASSLDGTGQREQYF.

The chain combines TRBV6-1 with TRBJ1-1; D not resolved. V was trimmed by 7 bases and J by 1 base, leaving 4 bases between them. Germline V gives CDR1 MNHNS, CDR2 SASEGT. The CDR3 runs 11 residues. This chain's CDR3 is CASIKNTEAFF. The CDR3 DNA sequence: TGTGCCAGCATCAAGAACACTGAAGCTTTCTTT.

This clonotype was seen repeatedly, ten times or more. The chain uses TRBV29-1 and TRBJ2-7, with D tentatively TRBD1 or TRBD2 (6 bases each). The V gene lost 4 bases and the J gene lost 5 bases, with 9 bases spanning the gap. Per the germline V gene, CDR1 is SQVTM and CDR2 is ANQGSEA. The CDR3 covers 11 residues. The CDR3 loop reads CSVGGGNEQYF. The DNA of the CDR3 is TGCAGCGTTGGAGGGGGGAACGAGCAGTACTTC.

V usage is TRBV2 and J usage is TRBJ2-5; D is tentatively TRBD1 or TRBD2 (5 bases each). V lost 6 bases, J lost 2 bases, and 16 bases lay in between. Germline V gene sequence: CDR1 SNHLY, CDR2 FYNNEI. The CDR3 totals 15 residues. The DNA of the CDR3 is TGTGCCAGCAGCACCCCGGGACGACTACAAGAGACCCAGTACTTC. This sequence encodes CASSTPGRLQETQYF.

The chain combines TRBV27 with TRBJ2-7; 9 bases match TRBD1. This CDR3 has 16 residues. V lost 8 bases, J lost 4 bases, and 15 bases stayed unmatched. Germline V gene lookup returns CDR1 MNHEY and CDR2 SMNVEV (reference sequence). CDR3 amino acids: CASGLWDRELLYEQYF. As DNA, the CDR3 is TGTGCCAGCGGACTATGGGACAGGGAGTTGCTATACGAGCAGTACTTC.

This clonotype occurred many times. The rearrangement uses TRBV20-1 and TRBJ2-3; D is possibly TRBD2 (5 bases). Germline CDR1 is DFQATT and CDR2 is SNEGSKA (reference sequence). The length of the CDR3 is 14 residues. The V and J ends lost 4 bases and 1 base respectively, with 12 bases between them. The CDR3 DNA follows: TGCAGTGCTAACCTAGCCACCCGCACAGATACGCAGTATTTT. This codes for CSANLATRTDTQYF.

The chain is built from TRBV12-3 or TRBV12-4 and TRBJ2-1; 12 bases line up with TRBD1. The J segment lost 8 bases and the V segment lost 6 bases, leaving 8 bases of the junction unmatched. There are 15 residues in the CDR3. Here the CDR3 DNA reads TGTGCCAGCAGCTTCGGGACAGGGGGCGAATATGAGCAGTTCTTC. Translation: CASSFGTGGEYEQFF.

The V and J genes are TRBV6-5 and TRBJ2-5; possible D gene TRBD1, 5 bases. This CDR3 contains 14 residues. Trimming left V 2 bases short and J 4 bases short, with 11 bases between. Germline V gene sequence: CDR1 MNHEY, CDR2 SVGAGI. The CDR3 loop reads CASSYAIQGETQYF. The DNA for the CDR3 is TGTGCCAGCAGTTACGCGATTCAGGGAGAGACCCAGTACTTC.

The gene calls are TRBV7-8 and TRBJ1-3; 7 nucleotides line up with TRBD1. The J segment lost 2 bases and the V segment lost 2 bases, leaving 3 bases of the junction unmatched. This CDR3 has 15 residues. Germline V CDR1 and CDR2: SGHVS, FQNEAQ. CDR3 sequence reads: CASSLIGGAGNTIYF. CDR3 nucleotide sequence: TGTGCCAGCAGCTTAATAGGGGGCGCTGGAAACACCATATATTTT.

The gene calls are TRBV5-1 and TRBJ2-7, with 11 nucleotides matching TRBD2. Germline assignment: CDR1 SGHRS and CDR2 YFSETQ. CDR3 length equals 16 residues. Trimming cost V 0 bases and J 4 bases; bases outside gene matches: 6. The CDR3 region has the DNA TGCGCCAGCAGCTTGGGACTAGCGGGGAGAAATTACGAGCAGTACTTC. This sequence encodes CASSLGLAGRNYEQYF.

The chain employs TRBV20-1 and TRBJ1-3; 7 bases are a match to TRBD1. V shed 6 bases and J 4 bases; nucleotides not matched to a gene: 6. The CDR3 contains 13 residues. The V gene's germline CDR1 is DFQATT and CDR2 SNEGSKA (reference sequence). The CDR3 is CSAPDRPGNTIYF. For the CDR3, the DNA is TGCAGTGCGCCGGACAGGCCAGGAAACACCATATATTTT.

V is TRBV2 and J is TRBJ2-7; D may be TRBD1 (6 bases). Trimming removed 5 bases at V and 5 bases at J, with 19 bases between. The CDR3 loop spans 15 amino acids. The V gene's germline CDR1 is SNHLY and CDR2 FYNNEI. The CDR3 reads CASSPQGKGFNEQYF. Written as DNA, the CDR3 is TGTGCCAGCAGTCCACAGGGAAAAGGATTTAACGAGCAGTACTTC.

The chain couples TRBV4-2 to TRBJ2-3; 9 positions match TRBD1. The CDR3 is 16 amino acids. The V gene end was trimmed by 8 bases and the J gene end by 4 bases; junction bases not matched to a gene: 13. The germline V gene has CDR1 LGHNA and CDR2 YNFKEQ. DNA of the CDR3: TGTGCCAGCGGATTCCGGGACAGGGAGCGCTCAGATACGCAGTATTTT. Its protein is CASGFRDRERSDTQYF.

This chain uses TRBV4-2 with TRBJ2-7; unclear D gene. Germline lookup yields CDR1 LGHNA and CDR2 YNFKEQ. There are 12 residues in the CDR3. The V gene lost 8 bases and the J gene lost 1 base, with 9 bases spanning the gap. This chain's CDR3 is CASGATSYEQYF. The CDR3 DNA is TGTGCCAGCGGCGCGACGTCCTACGAGCAGTACTTC.

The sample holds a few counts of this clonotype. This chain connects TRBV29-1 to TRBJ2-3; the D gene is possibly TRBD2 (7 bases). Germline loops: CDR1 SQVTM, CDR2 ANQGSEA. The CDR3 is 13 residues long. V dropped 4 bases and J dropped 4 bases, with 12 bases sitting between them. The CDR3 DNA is TGCAGCGTTGGAGGGGGGGGGCCAGATACGCAGTATTTT. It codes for CSVGGGGPDTQYF.

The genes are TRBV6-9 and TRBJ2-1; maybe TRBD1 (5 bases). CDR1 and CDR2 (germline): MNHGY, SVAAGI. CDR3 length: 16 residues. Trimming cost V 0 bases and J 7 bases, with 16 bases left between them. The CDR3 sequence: CASSYSLVGLLNEQFF. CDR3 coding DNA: TGTGCCAGCAGTTATTCTCTGGTGGGGCTGTTGAATGAGCAGTTCTTC.

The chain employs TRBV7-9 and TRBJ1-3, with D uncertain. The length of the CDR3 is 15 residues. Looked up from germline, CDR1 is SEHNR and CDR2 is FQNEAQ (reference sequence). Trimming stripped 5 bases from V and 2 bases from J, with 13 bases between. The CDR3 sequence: CASSPDGLAGNTIYF. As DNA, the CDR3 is TGTGCCAGCAGCCCGGACGGGCTCGCTGGAAACACCATATATTTT.

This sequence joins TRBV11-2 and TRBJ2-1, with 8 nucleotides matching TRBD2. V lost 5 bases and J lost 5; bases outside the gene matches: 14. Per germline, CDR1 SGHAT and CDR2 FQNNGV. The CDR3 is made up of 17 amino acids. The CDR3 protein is CASSPLGSGGVNNEQFF. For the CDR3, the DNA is TGTGCCAGCAGCCCCCTTGGGAGCGGGGGCGTTAACAATGAGCAGTTCTTC.